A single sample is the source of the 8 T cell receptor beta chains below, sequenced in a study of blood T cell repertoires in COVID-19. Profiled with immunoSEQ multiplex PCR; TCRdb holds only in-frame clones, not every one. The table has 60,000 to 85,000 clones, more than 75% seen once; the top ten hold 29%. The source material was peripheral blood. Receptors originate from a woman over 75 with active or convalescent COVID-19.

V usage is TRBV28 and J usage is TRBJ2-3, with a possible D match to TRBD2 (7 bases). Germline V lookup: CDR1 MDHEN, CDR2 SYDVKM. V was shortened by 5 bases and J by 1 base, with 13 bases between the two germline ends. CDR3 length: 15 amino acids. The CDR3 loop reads CASSMGGGGTDTQYF. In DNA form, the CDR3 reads TGTGCCAGCAGTATGGGGGGGGGCGGCACAGATACGCAGTATTTT.

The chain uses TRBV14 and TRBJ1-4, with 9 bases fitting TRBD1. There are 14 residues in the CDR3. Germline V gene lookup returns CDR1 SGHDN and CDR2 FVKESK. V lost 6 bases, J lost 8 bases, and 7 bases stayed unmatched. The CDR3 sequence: CASRRTGVEEKLFF. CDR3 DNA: TGTGCCAGCAGGCGGACAGGGGTCGAGGAAAAACTGTTTTTT.

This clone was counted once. DNA of the CDR3: TGTGCCAGCAGCGCGACAGGGGGCGAAGTGGAGACCCAGTACTTC. This sequence encodes CASSATGGEVETQYF. This chain uses TRBV7-9 with TRBJ2-5; 10 bases agree with TRBD1. Germline lookup yields CDR1 SEHNR and CDR2 FQNEAQ (reference sequence). The length of the CDR3 is 15 residues. V lost 5 bases and J lost 5; bases outside the gene matches: 8.

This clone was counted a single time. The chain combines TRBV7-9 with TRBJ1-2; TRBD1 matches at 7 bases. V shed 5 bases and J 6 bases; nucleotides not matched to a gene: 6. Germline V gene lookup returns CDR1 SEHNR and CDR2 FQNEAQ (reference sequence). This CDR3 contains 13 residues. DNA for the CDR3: TGTGCCAGCAGCCGCATGGGACAGAATGGCTACACCTTC. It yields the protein CASSRMGQNGYTF.

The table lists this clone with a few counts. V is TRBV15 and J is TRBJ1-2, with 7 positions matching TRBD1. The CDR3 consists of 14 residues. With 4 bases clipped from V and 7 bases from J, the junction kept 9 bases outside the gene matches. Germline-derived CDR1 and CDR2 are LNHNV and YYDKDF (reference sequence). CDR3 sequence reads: CATSKRQGGFGYTF. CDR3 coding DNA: TGTGCCACCAGCAAAAGACAGGGCGGGTTTGGCTACACCTTC.

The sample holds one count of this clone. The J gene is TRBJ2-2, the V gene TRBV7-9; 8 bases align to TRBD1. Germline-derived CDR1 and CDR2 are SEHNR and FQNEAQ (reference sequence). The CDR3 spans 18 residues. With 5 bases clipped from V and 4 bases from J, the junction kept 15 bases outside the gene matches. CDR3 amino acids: CASSPPRDRFPGTGELFF. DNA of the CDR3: TGTGCCAGCAGCCCACCTCGGGACAGGTTCCCGGGCACCGGGGAGCTGTTTTTT.

Written as DNA, the CDR3 is TGTGCCAGCAGCTTAGGGTCCAGCTCCTACGAGCAGTACTTC. Translation gives CASSLGSSSYEQYF. The chain joins TRBV7-2 to TRBJ2-7; D is undetermined. Between the trimmed V and J ends, which lost 1 base and 0 bases, there was a span of 7 bases. There are 14 residues in the CDR3. In germline, CDR1 is SGHTA, CDR2 FQGNSA.

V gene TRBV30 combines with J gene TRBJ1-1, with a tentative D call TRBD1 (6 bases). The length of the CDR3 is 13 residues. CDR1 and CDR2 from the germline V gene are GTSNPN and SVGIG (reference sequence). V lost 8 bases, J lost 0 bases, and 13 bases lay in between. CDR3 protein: CAGKTGMNTEAFF. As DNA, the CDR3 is TGTGCCGGGAAAACAGGGATGAACACTGAAGCTTTCTTT.